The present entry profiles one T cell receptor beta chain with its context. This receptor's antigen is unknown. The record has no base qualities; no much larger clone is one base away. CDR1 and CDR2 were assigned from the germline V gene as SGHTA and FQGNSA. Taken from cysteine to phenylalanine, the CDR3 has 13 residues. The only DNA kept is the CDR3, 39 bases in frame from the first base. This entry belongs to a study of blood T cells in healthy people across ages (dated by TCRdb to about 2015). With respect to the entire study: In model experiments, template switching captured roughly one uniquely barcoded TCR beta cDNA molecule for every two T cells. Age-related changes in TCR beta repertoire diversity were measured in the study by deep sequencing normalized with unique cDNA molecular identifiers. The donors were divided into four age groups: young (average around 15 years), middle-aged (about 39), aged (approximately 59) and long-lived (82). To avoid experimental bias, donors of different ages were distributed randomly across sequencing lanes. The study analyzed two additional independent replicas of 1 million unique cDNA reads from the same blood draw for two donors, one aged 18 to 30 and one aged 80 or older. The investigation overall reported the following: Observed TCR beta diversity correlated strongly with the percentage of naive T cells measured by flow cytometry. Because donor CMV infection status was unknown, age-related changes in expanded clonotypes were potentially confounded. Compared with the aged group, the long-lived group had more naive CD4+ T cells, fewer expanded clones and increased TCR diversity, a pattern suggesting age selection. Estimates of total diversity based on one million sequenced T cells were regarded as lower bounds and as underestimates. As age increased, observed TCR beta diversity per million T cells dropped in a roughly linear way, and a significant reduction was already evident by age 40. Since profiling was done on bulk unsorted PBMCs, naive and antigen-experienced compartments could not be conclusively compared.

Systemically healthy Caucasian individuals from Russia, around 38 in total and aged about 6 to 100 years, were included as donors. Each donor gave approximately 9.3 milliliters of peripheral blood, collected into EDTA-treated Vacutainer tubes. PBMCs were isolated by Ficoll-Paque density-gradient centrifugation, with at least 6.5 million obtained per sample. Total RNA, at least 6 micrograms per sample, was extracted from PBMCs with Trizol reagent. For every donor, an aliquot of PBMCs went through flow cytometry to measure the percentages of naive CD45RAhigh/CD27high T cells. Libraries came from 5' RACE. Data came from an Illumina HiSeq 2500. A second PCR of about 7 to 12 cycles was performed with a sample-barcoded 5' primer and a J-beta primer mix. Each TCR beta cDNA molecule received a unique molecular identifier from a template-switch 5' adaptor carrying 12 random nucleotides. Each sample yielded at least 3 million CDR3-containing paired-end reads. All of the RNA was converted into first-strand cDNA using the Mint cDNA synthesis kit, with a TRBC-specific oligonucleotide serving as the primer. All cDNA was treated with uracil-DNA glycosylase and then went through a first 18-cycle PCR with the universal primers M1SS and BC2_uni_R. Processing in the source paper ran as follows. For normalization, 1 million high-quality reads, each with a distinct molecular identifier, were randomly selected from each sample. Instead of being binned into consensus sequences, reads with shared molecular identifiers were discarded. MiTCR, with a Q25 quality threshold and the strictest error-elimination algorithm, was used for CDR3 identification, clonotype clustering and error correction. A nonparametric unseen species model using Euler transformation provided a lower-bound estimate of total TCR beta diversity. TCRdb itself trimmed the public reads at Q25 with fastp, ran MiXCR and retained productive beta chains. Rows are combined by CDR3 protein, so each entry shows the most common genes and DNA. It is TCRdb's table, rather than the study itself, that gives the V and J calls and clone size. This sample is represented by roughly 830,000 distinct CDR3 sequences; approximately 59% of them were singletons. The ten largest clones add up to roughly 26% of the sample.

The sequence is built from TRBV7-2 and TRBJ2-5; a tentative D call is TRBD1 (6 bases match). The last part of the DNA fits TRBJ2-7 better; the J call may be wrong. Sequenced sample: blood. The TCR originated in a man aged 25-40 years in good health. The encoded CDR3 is CASSSRQDGEQYF. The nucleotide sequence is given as TGTGCCAGCAGCTCCAGACAGGACGGCGAGCAGTACTTC.